This T cell receptor beta chain was sequenced in a study of cytomegalovirus exposure and HLA in healthy donors. Across the whole study: Earlier, roughly 180 million T cells were analyzed, and more than 100 million unique TCR beta sequences were found among them.

A multiplex PCR was run with 60 Vbeta primers and 13 Jbeta primers. How the authors handled the data: Unique TCR beta chains numbered about 72 million in a later analysis, with roughly 11 million shared. TCRdb keeps only in-frame clones here, not all; method: immunoSEQ multiplex PCR. Clone size and V and J calls were adopted from that table, with D and trimming inferred from the DNA. The table shows 90,000 to 120,000 clones, with more than 70% occurring only once. The CDR3 is 14 amino acids. Germline V gives CDR1 MNHEY, CDR2 SVGAGI. Germline trimming cut 6 bases from V and 1 base from J; bases unmatched to any gene: 4.

Sequencing was carried out using PBMCs. The V call is TRBV6-5, the J call TRBJ2-3; 7 bases fit TRBD1. This sequence was found in a man younger than 35 in good health and CMV-seronegative. CDR3 coding DNA: TGTGCCAGCAGGGTAACAGGGGGCACAGATACGCAGTATTTT. Translating it yields CASRVTGGTDTQYF.